This paragraph covers one T cell receptor beta chain sequence. This CDR3 has 18 amino acids. Unmatched junction bases numbered 16, after V lost 5 bases and J lost 5 bases. Per germline, CDR1 SGHNT and CDR2 YENEEA. Original processing notes: Scientists estimated how many nucleated cells there were by amplifying reference gene primers. Some clones are missing from TCRdb's copy, which holds only in-frame ones; the method was immunoSEQ multiplex PCR. The V and J calls and the clone size are those of that table, but D and trimming were determined from the DNA. The data contain fewer than 75,000 clones, 85% to 90% of them singletons. These data come from a study of blood T cell repertoires in COVID-19. In the study overall: The analysed material was cDNA or gDNA that came from T cells, B-cell-depleted T cells, or PBMCs.

Sequencing was done on a sample of peripheral blood. The rearrangement joins TRBV11-3 to TRBJ2-3; 10 nucleotides line up with TRBD2. This receptor was obtained from a man between 45 and 60 years old with active COVID-19. This CDR3 reads CASSPYGGSGGYGDTQYF. Here the CDR3 DNA reads TGTGCCAGCAGCCCCTACGGGGGTAGCGGGGGGTATGGAGATACGCAGTATTTT.